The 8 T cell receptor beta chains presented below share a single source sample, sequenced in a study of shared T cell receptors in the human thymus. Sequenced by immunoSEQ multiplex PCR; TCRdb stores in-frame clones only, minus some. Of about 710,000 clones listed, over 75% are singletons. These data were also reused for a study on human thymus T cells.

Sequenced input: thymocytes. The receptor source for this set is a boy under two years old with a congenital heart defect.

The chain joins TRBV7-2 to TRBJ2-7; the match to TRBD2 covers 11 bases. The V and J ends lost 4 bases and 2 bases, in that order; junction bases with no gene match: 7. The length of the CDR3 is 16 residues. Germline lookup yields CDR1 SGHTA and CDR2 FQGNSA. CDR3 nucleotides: TGTGCCAGCAGCTCTATACTAGCGGGAGACCCCTACGAGCAGTACTTC. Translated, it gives CASSSILAGDPYEQYF.

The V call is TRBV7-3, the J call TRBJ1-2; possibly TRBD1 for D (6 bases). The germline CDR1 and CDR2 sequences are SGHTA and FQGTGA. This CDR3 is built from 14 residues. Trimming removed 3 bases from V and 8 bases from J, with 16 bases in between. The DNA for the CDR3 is TGTGCCAGCAGCTTCGGTGGGGGCGTTTGGGGCTACACCTTC. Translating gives CASSFGGGVWGYTF. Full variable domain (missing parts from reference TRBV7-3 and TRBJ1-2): GAGVSQTPSNKVTEKGKYVELRCDPISGHTALYWYRQSLGQGPEFLIYFQGTGAADDSGLPNDRFFAVRPEGSVSTLKIQRTERGDSAVYLCASSFGGGVWGYTFGSGTRLTVV.

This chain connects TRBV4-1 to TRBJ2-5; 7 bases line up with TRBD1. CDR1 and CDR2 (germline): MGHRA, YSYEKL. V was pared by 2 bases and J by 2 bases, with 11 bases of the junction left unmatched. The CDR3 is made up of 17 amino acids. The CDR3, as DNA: TGCGCCAGCAGCCAACACCGGGACAGAGTCCAACAAGAGACCCAGTACTTC. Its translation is CASSQHRDRVQQETQYF.

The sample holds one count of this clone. CDR3 nucleotide sequence: TGTGCCAGCATCGCGGACGGGAGGGCCTACGAGCAGTACTTC. It codes for CASIADGRAYEQYF. This chain connects TRBV28 to TRBJ2-7, with 8 positions matching TRBD2. J was trimmed by 2 bases and V by 7 bases; bases with no gene match: 7. Germline V gene data show CDR1 as MDHEN and CDR2 as SYDVKM. The CDR3 is 14 residues long.

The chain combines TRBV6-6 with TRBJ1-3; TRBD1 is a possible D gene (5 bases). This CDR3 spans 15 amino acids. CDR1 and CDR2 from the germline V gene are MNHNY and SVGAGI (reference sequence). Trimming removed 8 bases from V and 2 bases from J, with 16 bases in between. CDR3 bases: TGTGCCAGCGGGCCGGGGGGGAATCCTGGAAACACCATATATTTT. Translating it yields CASGPGGNPGNTIYF.

The CDR3 DNA reads as TGTGCCAGCTCACCCAAACCACAGGGTTCACCCCTCCACTTT. Translating it yields CASSPKPQGSPLHF. The genes are TRBV18 and TRBJ1-6; possible D gene TRBD1, 6 bases. The CDR3 has 14 residues. With 3 bases removed from V and 9 bases from J, the gap between germline ends came to 12 bases. Germline CDR1 reads KGHSH; CDR2 reads LQKENI.

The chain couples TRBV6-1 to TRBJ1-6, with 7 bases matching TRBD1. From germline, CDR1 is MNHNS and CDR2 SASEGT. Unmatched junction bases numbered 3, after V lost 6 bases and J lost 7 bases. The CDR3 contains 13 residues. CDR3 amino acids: CASSEQGNSPLHF. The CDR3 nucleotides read TGTGCCAGCAGCGAACAGGGGAATTCACCCCTCCACTTT.

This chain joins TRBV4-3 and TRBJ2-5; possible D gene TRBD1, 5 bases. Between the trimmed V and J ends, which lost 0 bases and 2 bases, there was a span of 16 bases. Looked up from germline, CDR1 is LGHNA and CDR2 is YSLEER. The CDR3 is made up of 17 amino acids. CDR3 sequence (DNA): TGCGCCAGCAGCCAAGATCAGGGTGGCTGGATACAAGAGACCCAGTACTTC. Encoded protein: CASSQDQGGWIQETQYF.